The clone carrying this TCR beta chain was detected many times. With 4 bases removed from V and 6 bases from J, the gap between germline ends came to 13 bases. The CDR3 has 14 amino acids. The germline V gene encodes CDR1 MNHEY and CDR2 SMNVEV (reference sequence). This specimen belongs to a study of regulatory T cells in long-lasting Graves disease. Stated time point: newly diagnosed GD, antithyroid drugs for less than 3 months. RNA extracted from PBMCs served as the sequencing template. Arm-PCR with iRepertoire HTBI primers amplified the CDR3 regions for these TCR beta libraries. TCRdb re-called the multiplex PCR reads with MiXCR, one entry per CDR3 protein. The sample shows about 540,000 distinct CDR3 sequences, roughly 14% of them seen only once. The same sample was also studied in work on T cells in Graves' hyperthyroidism and ophthalmopathy. That work states: Hyperthyroidism in the patients, aged 18 to 65, was newly diagnosed and under 2 months in duration.

This specimen consisted of peripheral blood mononuclear cells (PBMCs), obtained at new diagnosis, from a patient treated with antithyroid drugs. The TCR comes from a man aged 30-40 years with Graves disease. V is TRBV27 and J is TRBJ2-1; D may be TRBD1 or TRBD2 (7 bases each). The CDR3 DNA is TGTGCCAGCAGTTCCGACAGGGAGGGCAATGAGCAGTTCTTC. As protein: CASSSDREGNEQFF.